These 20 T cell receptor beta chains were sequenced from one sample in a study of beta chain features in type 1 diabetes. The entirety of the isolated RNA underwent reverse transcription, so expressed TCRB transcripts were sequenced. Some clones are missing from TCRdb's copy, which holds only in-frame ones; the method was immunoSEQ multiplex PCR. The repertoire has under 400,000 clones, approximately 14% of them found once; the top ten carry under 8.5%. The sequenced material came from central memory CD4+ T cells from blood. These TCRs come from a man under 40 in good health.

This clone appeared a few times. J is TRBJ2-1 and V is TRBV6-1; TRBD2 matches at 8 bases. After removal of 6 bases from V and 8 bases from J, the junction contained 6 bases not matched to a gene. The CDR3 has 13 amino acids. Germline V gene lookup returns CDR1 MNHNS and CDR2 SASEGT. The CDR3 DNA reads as TGTGCCAGCAGCCCGCGGGAGGCGGATGAGCAGTTCTTC. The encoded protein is CASSPREADEQFF.

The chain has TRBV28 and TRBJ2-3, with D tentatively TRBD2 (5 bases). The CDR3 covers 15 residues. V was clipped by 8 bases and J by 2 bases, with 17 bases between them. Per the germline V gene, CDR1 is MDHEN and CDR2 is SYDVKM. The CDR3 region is CASSSRRGNTDTQYF. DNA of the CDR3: TGTGCCAGCTCCTCGCGACGAGGGAACACAGATACGCAGTATTTT.

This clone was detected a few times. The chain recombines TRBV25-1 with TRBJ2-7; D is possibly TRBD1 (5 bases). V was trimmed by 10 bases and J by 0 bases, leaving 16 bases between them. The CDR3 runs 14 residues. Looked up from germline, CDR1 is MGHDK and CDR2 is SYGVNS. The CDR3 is CATHDTRDSYEQYF. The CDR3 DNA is TGTGCCACCCACGATACCAGGGACTCCTACGAGCAGTACTTC.

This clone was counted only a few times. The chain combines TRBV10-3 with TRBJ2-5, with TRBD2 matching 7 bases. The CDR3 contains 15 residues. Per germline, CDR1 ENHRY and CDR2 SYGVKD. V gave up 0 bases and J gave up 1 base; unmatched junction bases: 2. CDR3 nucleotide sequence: TGTGCCATCAGTGAGTCGGGAGGGGTCCAAGAGACCCAGTACTTC. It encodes CAISESGGVQETQYF.

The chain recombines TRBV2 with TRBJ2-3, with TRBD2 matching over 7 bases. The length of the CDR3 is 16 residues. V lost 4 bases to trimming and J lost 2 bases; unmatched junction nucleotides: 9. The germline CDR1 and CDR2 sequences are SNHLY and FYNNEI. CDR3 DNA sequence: TGTGCCAGCAGTGTCGGGGCTAGCGGAAACACAGATACGCAGTATTTT. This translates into CASSVGASGNTDTQYF.

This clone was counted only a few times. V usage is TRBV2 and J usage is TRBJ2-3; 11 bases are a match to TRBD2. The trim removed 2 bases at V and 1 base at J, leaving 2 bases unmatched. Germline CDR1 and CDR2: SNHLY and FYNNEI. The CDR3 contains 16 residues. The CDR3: CASSEIAGGGTDTQYF. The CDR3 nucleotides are TGTGCCAGCAGTGAAATAGCGGGAGGGGGCACAGATACGCAGTATTTT.

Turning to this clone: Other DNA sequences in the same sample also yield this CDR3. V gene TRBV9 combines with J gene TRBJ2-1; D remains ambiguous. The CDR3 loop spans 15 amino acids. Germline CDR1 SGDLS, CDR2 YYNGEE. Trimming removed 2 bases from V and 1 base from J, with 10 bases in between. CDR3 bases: TGTGCCAGCAGCGTCCTGGGTGAATCCTACAATGAGCAGTTCTTC. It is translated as CASSVLGESYNEQFF. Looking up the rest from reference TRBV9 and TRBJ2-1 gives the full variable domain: DSGVTQTPKHLITATGQRVTLRCSPRSGDLSVYWYQQSLDQGLQFLIQYYNGEERAKGNILERFSAQQFPDLHSELNLSSLELGDSALYFCASSVLGESYNEQFFGPGTRLTVL.

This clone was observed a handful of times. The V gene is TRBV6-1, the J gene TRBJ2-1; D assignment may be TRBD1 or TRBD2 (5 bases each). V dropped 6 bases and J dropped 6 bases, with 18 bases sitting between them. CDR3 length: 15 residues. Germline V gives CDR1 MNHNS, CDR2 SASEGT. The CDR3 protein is CASRQGPGASNEQFF. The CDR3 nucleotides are TGTGCCAGCAGGCAGGGACCTGGGGCTTCCAATGAGCAGTTCTTC.

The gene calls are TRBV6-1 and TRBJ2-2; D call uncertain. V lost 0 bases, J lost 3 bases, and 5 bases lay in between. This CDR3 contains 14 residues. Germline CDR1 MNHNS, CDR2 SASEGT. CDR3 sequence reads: CASSEASYTGELFF. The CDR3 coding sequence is TGTGCCAGCAGTGAAGCTTCCTACACCGGGGAGCTGTTTTTT.

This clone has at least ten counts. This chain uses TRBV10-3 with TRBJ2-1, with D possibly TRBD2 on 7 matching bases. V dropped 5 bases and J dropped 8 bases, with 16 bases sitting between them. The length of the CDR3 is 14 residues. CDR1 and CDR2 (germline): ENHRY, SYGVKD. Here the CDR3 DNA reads TGTGCCATCAGTTCTCGGGGGGCGGTCGATGAGCAGTTCTTC. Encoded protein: CAISSRGAVDEQFF.

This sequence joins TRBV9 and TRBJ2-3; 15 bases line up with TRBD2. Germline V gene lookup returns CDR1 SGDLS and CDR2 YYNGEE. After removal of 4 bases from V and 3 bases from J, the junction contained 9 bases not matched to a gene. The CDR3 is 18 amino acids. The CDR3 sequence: CASSPRTSGGARTDTQYF. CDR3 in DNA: TGTGCCAGCAGCCCCCGGACTAGCGGGGGGGCGAGGACAGATACGCAGTATTTT.

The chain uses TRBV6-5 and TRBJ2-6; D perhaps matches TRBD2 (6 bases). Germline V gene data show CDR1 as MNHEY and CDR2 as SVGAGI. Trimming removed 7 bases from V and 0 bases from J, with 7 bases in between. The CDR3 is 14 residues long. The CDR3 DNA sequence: TGTGCCAGCACCGGGAGCTCTGGGGCCAACGTCCTGACTTTC. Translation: CASTGSSGANVLTF.

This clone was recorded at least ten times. This chain's CDR3 is CASSAGTGTGANVLTF. CDR3 in DNA: TGTGCCAGCTCAGCCGGGACAGGGACCGGGGCCAACGTCCTGACTTTC. V is TRBV18 and J is TRBJ2-6; 9 bases align to TRBD1. The ends lost 5 bases at V and 4 bases at J; junction bases unmatched: 6. The length of the CDR3 is 16 residues. Germline V gene lookup returns CDR1 KGHSH and CDR2 LQKENI. The whole variable domain, filled in from reference TRBV18 and TRBJ2-6, reads NAGVMQNPRHLVRRRGQEARLRCSPMKGHSHVYWYRQLPEEGLKFMVYLQKENIIDESGMPKERFSAEFPKEGPSILRIQQVVRGDSAAYFCASSAGTGTGANVLTFGAGSRLTVL.

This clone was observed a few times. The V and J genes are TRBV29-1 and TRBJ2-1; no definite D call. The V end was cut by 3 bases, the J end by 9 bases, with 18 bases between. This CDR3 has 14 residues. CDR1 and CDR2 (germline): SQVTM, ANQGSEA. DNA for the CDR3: TGCAGCGTTGATGCCAACCCCCTGTACGGTGAGCAGTTCTTC. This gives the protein CSVDANPLYGEQFF.

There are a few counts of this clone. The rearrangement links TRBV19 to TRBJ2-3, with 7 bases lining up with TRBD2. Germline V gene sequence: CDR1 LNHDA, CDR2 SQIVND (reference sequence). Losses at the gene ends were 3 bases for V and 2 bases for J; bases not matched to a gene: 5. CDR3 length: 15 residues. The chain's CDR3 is CASSIGLADTDTQYF. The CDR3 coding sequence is TGTGCCAGTAGTATCGGGCTAGCGGACACAGATACGCAGTATTTT.

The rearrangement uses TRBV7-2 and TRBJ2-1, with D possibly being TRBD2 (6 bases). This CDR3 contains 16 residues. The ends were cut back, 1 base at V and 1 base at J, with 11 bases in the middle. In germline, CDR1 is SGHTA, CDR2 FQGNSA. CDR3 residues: CASSLDMGRSYNEQFF. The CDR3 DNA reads TGTGCCAGCAGCTTAGATATGGGGAGGTCCTACAATGAGCAGTTCTTC.

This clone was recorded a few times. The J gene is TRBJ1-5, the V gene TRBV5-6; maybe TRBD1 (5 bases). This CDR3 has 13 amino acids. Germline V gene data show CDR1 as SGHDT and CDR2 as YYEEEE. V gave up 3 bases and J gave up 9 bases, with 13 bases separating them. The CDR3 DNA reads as TGTGCCAGCAGCTGGCGGGGCCGAGGGCCCCAGCATTTT. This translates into CASSWRGRGPQHF.

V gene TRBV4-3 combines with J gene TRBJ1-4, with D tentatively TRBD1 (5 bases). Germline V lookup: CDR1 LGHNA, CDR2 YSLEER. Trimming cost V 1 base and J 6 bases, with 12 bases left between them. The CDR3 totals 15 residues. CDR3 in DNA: TGCGCCAGCAGCCAAGCGATGGACATATATGAAAAACTGTTTTTT. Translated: CASSQAMDIYEKLFF.

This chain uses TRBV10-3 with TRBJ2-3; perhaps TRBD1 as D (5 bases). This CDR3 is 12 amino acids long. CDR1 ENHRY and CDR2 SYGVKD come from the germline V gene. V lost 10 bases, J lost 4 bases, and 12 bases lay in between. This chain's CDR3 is CASEGDADTQYF. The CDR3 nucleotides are TGTGCCAGCGAAGGGGATGCAGATACGCAGTATTTT.

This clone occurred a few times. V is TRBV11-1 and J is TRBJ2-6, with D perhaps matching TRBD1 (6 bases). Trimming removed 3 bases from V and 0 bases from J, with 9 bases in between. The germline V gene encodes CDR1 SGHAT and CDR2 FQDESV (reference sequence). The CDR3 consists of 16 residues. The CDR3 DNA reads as TGTGCCAGCAGCTTCGGACAGACCTCTGGGGCCAACGTCCTGACTTTC. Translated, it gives CASSFGQTSGANVLTF.